This entry concerns a single TCR beta chain. As yet, its antigen is unknown. Assay: immunoSEQ multiplex PCR; the TCRdb copy retains only in-frame clones and omits some. This sample has roughly 46,000 clones; over 60% occur once, and the top ten carry under 7%. Trimming cost V 1 base and J 0 bases, with 8 bases left between them. Germline values: CDR1 PRHDT, CDR2 FYEKMQ (reference sequence). This CDR3 is built from 15 residues. At the end of about ten days of culture, CD4+ T cells were isolated. A positive SARS-CoV-2 PCR test fell between March and December 2020. Everyone in the study got two shots of either the BNT162b2 or mRNA-1273 vaccine. In the cultures, half the medium was exchanged for IL-2 medium on days 3 and 7. These data are taken from a study of vaccination effects on CD4 cells after COVID-19. In the study overall: Samples that were drawn after vaccination came a median of 72 days after the second dose.

Whole-study results and caveats: Mainly new clones induced by vaccination were found among post-vaccine spike-reactive clones in convalescents. Long after vaccination, the clones induced by infection and by vaccine shrank markedly in size.

The receptor's source is a human donor who had a prior SARS-CoV-2 infection. The genes are TRBV13 and TRBJ2-3; D not resolved. This specimen was CD4+ T cells from PBMCs cultured without peptide, taken after COVID-19 vaccination. The CDR3 sequence: CASSLVPVSTDTQYF. As DNA, the CDR3 is TGTGCCAGCAGCTTAGTGCCGGTAAGCACAGATACGCAGTATTTT.